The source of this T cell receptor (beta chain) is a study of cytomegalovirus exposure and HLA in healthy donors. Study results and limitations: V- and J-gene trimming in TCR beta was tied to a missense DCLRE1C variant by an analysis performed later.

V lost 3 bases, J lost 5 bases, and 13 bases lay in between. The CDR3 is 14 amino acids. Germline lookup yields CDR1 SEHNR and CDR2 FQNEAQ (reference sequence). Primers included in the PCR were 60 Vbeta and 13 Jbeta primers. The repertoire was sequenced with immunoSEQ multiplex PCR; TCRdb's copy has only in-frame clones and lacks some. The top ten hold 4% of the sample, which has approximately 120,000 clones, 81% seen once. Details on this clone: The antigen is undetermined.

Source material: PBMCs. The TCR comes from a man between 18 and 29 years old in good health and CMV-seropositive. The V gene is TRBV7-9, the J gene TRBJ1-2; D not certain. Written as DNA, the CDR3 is TGTGCCAGCAGCTTCCCGAACCCACTATATGGCTACACCTTC. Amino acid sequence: CASSFPNPLYGYTF.